This record covers a single TCR beta chain. Cohorts were assigned according to the clinical history that participants reported. The data belong to a study of blood T cell repertoires in COVID-19. Study background: Samples representing acute and convalescent COVID-19 were sourced from the United States, Italy and Spain.

Produced via immunoSEQ multiplex PCR; TCRdb's table is partial and in-frame only. The top ten clones hold over 6.5% of a sample with 150,000 to 200,000 clones, about 86% of them seen once. The CDR3 extends over 16 amino acids. The V gene's germline CDR1 is SGDLS and CDR2 YYNGEE. Deletions cut 2 bases from V and 1 base from J, with 10 bases between. Source material: PBMCs or T cells enriched from blood (not recorded which). The chain employs TRBV9 and TRBJ1-6, with D perhaps matching TRBD1 (5 bases). This TCR was sampled from a man aged 40-55 years who had recovered from COVID-19. This CDR3 reads CASSVGGRSYNSPLHF. The CDR3 DNA follows: TGTGCCAGCAGCGTGGGGGGAAGGTCCTATAATTCACCCCTCCACTTT. Combining the CDR3 with reference TRBV9 and TRBJ1-6 gives the whole variable domain DSGVTQTPKHLITATGQRVTLRCSPRSGDLSVYWYQQSLDQGLQFLIQYYNGEERAKGNILERFSAQQFPDLHSELNLSSLELGDSALYFCASSVGGRSYNSPLHFGNGTRLTVT.